This T cell receptor (beta chain) comes out of a study of blood T cells in healthy people across ages. V was clipped by 3 bases and J by 6 bases, with 12 bases between them. The CDR3 consists of 13 residues. Germline assignment: CDR1 SQVTM and CDR2 ANQGSEA. Study-wide points: Diversity of TCR beta per million T cells declined in a roughly linear way with age. Naive T cell percentage showed a strong correlation with the diversity of TCR beta.

PCR was performed a second time for about 7 to 12 cycles using a sample-barcoded 5' primer and a J-beta primer mix. Unique molecular identifiers of 12 random nucleotides labeled each cDNA. Each CDR3 protein gets one entry after TCRdb re-called the 5' RACE reads with MiXCR. Of fewer than 2,000,000 distinct CDR3 sequences in the sample, roughly 43% are singletons; the top ten hold 23%. Notes on this clonotype: Its antigen remains unknown.

This clonotype was sampled from a human donor in good health. What was sequenced was blood. This sequence joins TRBV29-1 and TRBJ2-1; D call uncertain. The CDR3 DNA follows: TGCAGCGTTGAGGTTGTCGTAGGCAATGAGCAGTTCTTC. This gives the protein CSVEVVVGNEQFF.